This T cell receptor beta chain comes out of a study of blood T cell repertoires in COVID-19. Study in general: There were acute and convalescent COVID-19 samples, and they came from the United States, Italy and Spain. Sources were T cells, B-cell-depleted T cells, or PBMCs; the material itself was cDNA or gDNA.

Sequencing was performed with immunoSEQ multiplex PCR; in TCRdb, only in-frame clones are kept and a portion is missing. The sample has 200,000 to 250,000 clones; approximately 80% are singletons. Enrolled through a virtual design, the participants were between 18 and 89 years of age and came from about two dozen US areas. The ends lost 5 bases at V and 7 bases at J; junction bases unmatched: 12. Looked up from germline, CDR1 is MNHEY and CDR2 is SVGEGT. The CDR3 has 16 residues. V is TRBV6-2 or TRBV6-3 and J is TRBJ1-5; TRBD1 agrees at 9 bases. Source material: PBMCs or T cells enriched from blood (not recorded which). The receptor was isolated from a man aged 60-69 years who had recovered from COVID-19. CDR3 bases: TGTGCCAGCAGTCCCCAAGACAGGGGGAAGCTCCAGCCCCAGCATTTT. Protein product: CASSPQDRGKLQPQHF.